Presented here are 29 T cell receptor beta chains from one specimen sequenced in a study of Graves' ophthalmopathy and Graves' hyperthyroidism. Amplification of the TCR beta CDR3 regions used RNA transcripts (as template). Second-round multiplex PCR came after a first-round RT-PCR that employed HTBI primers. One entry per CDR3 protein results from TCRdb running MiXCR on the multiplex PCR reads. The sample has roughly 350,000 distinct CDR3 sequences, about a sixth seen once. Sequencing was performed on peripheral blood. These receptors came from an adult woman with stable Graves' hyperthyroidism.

DNA for the CDR3: TGTGCCAGCAGGATTCAGTGGAATCAGCCCCAGCATTTT. Encoded protein: CASRIQWNQPQHF. The V and J genes are TRBV12-3 or TRBV12-4 and TRBJ1-5; D not resolved. Trimming took 6 bases from V and 4 from J, leaving 10 bases between them. The CDR3 runs 13 residues.

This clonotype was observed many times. The CDR3 DNA reads TGTGCCAGTAGACCCCTCCACGGGGGGCGCGGGGAGACCCAGTACTTC. Translation gives CASRPLHGGRGETQYF. The chain joins TRBV11-2 to TRBJ2-5, with D tentatively TRBD2 (7 bases). Germline V gene lookup returns CDR1 SGHAT and CDR2 FQNNGV. The CDR3 extends over 16 amino acids. Between the trimmed V and J ends, which lost 9 bases and 5 bases, there was a span of 25 bases.

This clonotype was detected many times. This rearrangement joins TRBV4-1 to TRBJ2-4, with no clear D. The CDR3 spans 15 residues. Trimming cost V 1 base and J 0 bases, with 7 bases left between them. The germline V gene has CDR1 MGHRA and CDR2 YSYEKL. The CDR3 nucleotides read TGCGCCAGCAGCCAAGTGGGTGGAGCCAAAAACATTCAGTACTTC. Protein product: CASSQVGGAKNIQYF.

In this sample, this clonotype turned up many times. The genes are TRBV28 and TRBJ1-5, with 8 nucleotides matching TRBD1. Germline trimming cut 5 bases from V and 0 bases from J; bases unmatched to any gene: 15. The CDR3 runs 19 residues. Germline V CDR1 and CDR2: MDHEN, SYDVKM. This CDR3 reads CASSSLPRGRADSNQPQHF. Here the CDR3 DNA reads TGTGCCAGCAGTAGCCTCCCCAGGGGGCGCGCCGATAGCAATCAGCCCCAGCATTTT.

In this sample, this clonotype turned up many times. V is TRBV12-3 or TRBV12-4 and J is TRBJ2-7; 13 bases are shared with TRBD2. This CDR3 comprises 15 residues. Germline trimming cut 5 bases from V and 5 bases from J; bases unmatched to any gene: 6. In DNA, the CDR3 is TGTGCCAGCAGTACGGGGACTAGCGGGATCCACGAGCAGTACTTC. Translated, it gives CASSTGTSGIHEQYF.

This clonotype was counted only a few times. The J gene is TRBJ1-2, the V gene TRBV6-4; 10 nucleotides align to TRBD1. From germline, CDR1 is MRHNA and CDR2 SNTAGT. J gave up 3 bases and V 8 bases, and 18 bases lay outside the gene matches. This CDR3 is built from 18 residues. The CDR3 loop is CASGTRQGAKDLDYGYTF. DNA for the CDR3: TGTGCCAGCGGGACTCGACAGGGGGCTAAAGACCTGGACTATGGCTACACCTTC.

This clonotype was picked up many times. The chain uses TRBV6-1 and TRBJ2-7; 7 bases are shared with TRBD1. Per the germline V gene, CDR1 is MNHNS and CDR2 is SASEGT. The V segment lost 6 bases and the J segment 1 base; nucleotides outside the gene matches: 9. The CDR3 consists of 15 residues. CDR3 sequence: CASRNRDRESYEQYF. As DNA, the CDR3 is TGTGCCAGCAGAAACCGGGACAGAGAATCCTACGAGCAGTACTTC.

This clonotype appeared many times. CDR3 protein: CASSYQRTGGNYGYTF. As DNA, the CDR3 is TGTGCCAGCAGTTATCAAAGGACAGGGGGCAACTATGGCTACACCTTC. The chain uses TRBV6-5 and TRBJ1-2; the match to TRBD1 covers 11 bases. The CDR3 is made up of 16 amino acids. CDR1 and CDR2 (germline): MNHEY, SVGAGI. J lost 2 bases, V lost 3 bases, and 5 bases had no gene match.

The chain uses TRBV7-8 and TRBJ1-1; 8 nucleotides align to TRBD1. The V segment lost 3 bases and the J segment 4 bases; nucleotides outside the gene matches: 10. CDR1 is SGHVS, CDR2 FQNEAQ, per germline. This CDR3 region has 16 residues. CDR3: CASSFSPRTGSTEAFF. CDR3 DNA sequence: TGTGCCAGCAGCTTCTCCCCCAGGACAGGGAGCACTGAAGCTTTCTTT.

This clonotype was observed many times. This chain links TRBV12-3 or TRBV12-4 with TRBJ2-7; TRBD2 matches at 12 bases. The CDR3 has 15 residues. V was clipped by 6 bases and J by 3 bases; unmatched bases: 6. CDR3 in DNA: TGTGCCAGCAGCAGAGGGACTAGCGGGTTCTACGAGCAGTACTTC. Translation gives CASSRGTSGFYEQYF.

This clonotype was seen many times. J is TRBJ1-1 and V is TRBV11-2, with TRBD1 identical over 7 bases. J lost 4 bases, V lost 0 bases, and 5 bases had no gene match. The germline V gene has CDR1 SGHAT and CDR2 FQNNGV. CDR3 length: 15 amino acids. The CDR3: CASSLESGGSTEAFF. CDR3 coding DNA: TGTGCCAGCAGCTTAGAGTCAGGGGGGAGCACTGAAGCTTTCTTT.

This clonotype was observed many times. In nucleotides, the CDR3 is TGCGCCAGCAGCTTGGGGAGTTCCTCGGGCTACGAGCAGTACTTC. Residues: CASSLGSSSGYEQYF. The rearrangement links TRBV5-1 to TRBJ2-7; D gene uncertain. The V end lost 0 bases, the J end lost 3 bases, and 13 bases lay between the germline ends. The CDR3 is made up of 15 amino acids. Germline CDR1 and CDR2: SGHRS and YFSETQ.

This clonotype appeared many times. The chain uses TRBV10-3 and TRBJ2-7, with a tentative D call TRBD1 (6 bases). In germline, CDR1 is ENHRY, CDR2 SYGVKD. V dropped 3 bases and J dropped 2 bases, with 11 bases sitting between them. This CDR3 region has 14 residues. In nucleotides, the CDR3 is TGTGCCATCAGTGATTCTCAGGGGCCCTACGAGCAGTACTTC. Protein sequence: CAISDSQGPYEQYF.

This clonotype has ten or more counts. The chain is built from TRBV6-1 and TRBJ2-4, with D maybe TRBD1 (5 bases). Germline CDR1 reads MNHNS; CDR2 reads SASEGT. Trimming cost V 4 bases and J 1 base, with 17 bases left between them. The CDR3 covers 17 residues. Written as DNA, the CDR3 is TGTGCCAGCAGTGCGAAGCAGGGTTGGTCGGCCAAAAACATTCAGTACTTC. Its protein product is CASSAKQGWSAKNIQYF.

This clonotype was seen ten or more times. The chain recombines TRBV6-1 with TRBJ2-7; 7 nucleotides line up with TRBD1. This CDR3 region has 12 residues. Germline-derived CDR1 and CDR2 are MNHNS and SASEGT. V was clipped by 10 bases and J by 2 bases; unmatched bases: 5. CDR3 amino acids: CATGTDPYEQYF. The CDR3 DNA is TGTGCCACCGGGACAGATCCCTACGAGCAGTACTTC.

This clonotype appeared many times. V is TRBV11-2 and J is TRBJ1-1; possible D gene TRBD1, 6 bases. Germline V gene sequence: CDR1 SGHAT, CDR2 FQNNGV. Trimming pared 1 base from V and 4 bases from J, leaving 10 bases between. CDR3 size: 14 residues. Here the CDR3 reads CASSLGGQVTEAFF. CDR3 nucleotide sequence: TGTGCCAGCAGCTTAGGGGGACAAGTCACTGAAGCTTTCTTT. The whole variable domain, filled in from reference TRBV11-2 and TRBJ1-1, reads EAGVAQSPRYKIIEKRQSVAFWCNPISGHATLYWYQQILGQGPKLLIQFQNNGVVDDSQLPKDRFSAERLKGVDSTLKIQPAKLEDSAVYLCASSLGGQVTEAFFGQGTRLTVV.

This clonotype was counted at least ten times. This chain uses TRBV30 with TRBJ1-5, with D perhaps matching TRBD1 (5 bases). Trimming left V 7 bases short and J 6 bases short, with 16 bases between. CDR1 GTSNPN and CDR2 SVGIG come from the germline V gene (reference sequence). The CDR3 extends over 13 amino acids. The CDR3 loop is CASTWGVGQPQHF. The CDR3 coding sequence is TGTGCCTCCACCTGGGGGGTTGGTCAGCCCCAGCATTTT.

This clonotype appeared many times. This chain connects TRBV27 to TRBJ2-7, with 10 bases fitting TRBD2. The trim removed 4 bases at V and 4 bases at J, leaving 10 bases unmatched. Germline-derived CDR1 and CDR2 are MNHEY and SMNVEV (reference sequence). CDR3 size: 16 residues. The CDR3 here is CASSSPSPSGSYEQYF. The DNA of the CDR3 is TGTGCCAGCAGTTCCCCCTCTCCTAGCGGGAGTTACGAGCAGTACTTC.

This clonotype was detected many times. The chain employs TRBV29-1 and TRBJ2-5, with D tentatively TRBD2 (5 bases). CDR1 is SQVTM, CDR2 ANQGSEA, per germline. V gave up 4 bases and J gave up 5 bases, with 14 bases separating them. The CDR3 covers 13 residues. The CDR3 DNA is TGCAGCGTTGGAGGGAAGCATTGGGAGACCCAGTACTTC. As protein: CSVGGKHWETQYF.

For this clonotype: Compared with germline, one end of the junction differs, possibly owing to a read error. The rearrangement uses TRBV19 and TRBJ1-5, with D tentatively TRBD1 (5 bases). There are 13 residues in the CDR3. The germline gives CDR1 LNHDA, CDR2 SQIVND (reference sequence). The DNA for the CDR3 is TGTGCCAGTAGTATAGTCCGGGACCAGCCTCAGCATTTT. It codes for CASSIVRDQPQHF.

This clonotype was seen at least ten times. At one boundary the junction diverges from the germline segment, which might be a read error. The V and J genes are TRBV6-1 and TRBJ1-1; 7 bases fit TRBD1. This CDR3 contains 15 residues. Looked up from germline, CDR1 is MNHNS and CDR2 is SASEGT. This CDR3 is CAGSELAGGNTEAFF. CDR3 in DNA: TGTGCCGGCAGTGAATTGGCAGGGGGGAACACTGAAGCTTTCTTT.

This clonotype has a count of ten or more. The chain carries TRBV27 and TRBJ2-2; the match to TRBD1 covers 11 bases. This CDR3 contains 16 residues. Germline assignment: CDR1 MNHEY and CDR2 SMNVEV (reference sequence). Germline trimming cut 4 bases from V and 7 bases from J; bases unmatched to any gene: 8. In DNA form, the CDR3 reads TGTGCCAGCAGTTCGGACAGGGGGCGAGGTGGCGGGGAGCTGTTTTTT. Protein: CASSSDRGRGGGELFF.

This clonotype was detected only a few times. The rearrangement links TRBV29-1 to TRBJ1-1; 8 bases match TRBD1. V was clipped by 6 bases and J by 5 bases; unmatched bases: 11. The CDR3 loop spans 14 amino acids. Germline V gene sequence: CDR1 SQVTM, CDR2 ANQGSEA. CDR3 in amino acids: CSVQRQGRGTEAFF. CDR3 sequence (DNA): TGCAGCGTCCAAAGACAGGGGCGGGGGACTGAAGCTTTCTTT.

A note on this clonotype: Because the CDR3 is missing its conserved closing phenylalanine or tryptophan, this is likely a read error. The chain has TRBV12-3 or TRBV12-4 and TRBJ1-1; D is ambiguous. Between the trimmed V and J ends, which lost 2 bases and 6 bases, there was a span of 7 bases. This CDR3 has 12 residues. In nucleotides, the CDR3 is TGTGCCAGCAGTTTACCAGGTCCTGAAGCTTTCCTT. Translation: CASSLPGPEAFL.

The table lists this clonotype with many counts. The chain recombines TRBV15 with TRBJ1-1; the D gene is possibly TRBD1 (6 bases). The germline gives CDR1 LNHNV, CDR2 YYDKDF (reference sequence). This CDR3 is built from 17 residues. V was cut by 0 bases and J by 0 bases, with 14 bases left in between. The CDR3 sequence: CATSREKGGAMNTEAFF. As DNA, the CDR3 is TGTGCCACCAGCAGAGAAAAGGGGGGGGCCATGAACACTGAAGCTTTCTTT.

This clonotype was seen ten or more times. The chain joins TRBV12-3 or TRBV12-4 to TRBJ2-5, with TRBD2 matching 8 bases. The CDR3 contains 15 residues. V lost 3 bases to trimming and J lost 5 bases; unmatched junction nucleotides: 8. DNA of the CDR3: TGTGCCAGCAGTTTTACCGGGAGGGCTCCCGAGACCCAGTACTTC. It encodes CASSFTGRAPETQYF.

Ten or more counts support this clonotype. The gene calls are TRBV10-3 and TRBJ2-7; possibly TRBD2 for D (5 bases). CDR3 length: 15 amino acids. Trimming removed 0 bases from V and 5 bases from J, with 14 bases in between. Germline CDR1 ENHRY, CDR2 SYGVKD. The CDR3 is CAISESRRAGNEQYF. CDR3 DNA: TGTGCCATCAGTGAGTCGAGGCGCGCCGGGAACGAGCAGTACTTC.

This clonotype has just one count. In DNA form, the CDR3 reads TGTGCCAGCAGCGTAGTTGGAGGGAAGGGCACCGGGGAGCTGTTTTTT. Its protein product is CASSVVGGKGTGELFF. The J gene is TRBJ2-2, the V gene TRBV9; D might be TRBD2 (6 bases). From germline, CDR1 is SGDLS and CDR2 YYNGEE. This CDR3 spans 16 amino acids. V was pared by 0 bases and J by 4 bases, with 13 bases between.

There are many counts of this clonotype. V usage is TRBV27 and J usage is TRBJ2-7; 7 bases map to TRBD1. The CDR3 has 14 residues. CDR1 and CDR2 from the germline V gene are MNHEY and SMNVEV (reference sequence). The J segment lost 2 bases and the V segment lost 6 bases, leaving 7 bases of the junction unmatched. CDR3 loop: CASRNRGRPYEQYF. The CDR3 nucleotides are TGTGCCAGCAGAAACAGGGGAAGACCCTACGAGCAGTACTTC.